Listed below are T cell receptor beta chains from one sample, sequenced in a study of T and B cells in COVID-19 patients. Each CDR3 protein is one row after TCRdb ran MiXCR on the multiplex PCR reads. The sample records around 23,000 distinct CDR3 sequences, under 30% being singletons. Sequenced input: blood. These receptors were obtained from a human donor who had recovered from COVID-19. The conserved cysteine and the conserved F or W are not part of the CDR3 here. Each record gives: clone size, J gene, V gene, CDR3 protein. Clone size is shown for a subset of rows, as once, few, many or a class of expanded clone.

>-|TRBJ2-2|TRBV6-5
AISESEQNTGELF
>medium-sized|TRBJ2-5|TRBV19
ASSGQGQETQY
>few|TRBJ1-5|TRBV27
ASSQRGENQPQH
>many|TRBJ2-1|TRBV27
ASSFLAGGYEQF
>few|TRBJ1-5|TRBV15
ATSRVWGTQPQH
>few|TRBJ1-3|TRBV12-3/TRBV12-4
ASSLEEKGNTIY
>-|TRBJ1-2|TRBV10-3
AISDPWGGYT
>-|TRBJ1-2|TRBV14
ASSQDWQGSYGYT
>few|TRBJ2-1|TRBV14
ASSQVVYNEQF
>-|-|TRBV11-1
ASTTQIGTDEQY
>-|TRBJ1-4|TRBV7-9
ASSLQDSTNEKLF
>-|TRBJ2-3|TRBV19
ASSSPPGLATDTQY
>-|TRBJ2-3|TRBV5-1
ASSLGGLAGARDTQY
>few|TRBJ2-7|TRBV18
ASSSGQGTYEQY
>few|TRBJ1-1|TRBV18
ASSPRGATGALNTEAF
>few|TRBJ2-1|TRBV5-6
ASSPPVREQF
>medium-sized|TRBJ2-5|TRBV29-1
SVYDGETQY
>-|TRBJ2-2|TRBV29-1
SVITGTSDTGELF
>-|-|TRBV7-6
ASSSLLYNEQY
>-|TRBJ2-5|TRBV20-1
SARDQLGLAGTQY
>few|TRBJ1-1|TRBV6-5
ASKPGQGNTEAF
>few|TRBJ2-1|TRBV30
AWSVPGTGARGEQF
>-|TRBJ1-1|TRBV30
AWKGREVANTEAF
>medium-sized|TRBJ2-7|TRBV12-3/TRBV12-4
ASSPRTGTFYEQY
>-|TRBJ2-3|TRBV10-1
ASSDGLAGDTDTQY
>few|TRBJ2-5|TRBV7-6
ASSLSGRAWETQY
>many|TRBJ1-3|TRBV5-5
ASSVGQGIGNTIY
>-|TRBJ2-7|TRBV5-4
ASTHGGSYEQY
>medium-sized|TRBJ2-3|TRBV30
AWSVLRAQADTQY
>many|TRBJ2-3|TRBV30
AWSITGRGRTDTQY
>medium-sized|TRBJ2-5|TRBV19
ASSSGTGGETQY
>-|TRBJ2-5|TRBV20-1
SASRRLSLQETQY
>medium-sized|TRBJ2-5|TRBV19
ASSIGNSETQY
>many|TRBJ2-1|TRBV6-5
ASSYAYNEQF
>-|TRBJ2-7|TRBV7-6
ASSPRDSSYEQY
>medium-sized|TRBJ2-3|TRBV19
ASRQREGTDTQY
>-|TRBJ2-7|TRBV6-4
ASSETSGRPYEQY
>-|TRBJ2-2|TRBV5-6
ASSPTANTGELF
>-|TRBJ2-5|TRBV27
ASSESLRKETQY
>-|TRBJ2-1|TRBV5-1
ASSAPDTSYNEQF
>medium-sized|TRBJ2-7|TRBV6-5
ASSQGQLAYEQY
>-|TRBJ1-5|TRBV5-1
ASSLDGRGNQPQH
>-|TRBJ2-3|TRBV29-1
SPPGQGADTQY
>-|TRBJ2-5|TRBV5-1
ASSGGQGGETQY
>few|TRBJ2-5|TRBV15
ATKATSGGAWQETQY
>medium-sized|TRBJ2-1|TRBV27
ASSLGTGINEQF
>-|TRBJ2-1|TRBV5-6
ASSRGGAGGANEQF
>medium-sized|TRBJ2-3|TRBV29-1
SVEERRGGDTQY
>-|TRBJ1-6|TRBV30
ACSGTGGLYNSPLH
>few|TRBJ2-7|TRBV6-5
ASSEILTGGYEQY
>medium-sized|TRBJ2-5|TRBV30
AWSARETQY
>-|TRBJ2-2|TRBV30
AVYSGLYGELF
>medium-sized|TRBJ2-3|TRBV19
ASRAAGFTDTQY
>-|TRBJ1-2|TRBV6-5
ASSSPPGQGNYGYT